Below are 31 T cell receptor beta chains sequenced from a single sample in a study of blood T cells in healthy people across ages. It was with a sample-barcoded 5' primer and a J-beta primer mix that a second PCR of roughly 7 to 11 cycles was run. TCRdb independently ran MiXCR on the 5' RACE reads; one entry per CDR3 protein. The data hold about 1.4 million distinct CDR3 sequences, with 59% observed a single time. The sequenced sample was blood. Receptor source: a man aged 18 to 29 in good health.

V and J are TRBV29-1 and TRBJ1-2; D perhaps matches TRBD1 (5 bases). Germline V gene sequence: CDR1 SQVTM, CDR2 ANQGSEA. The ends were cut back, 6 bases at V and 2 bases at J, with 10 bases in the middle. This CDR3 contains 12 residues. Here the CDR3 reads CSVATANYGYTF. Written as DNA, the CDR3 is TGCAGCGTGGCGACAGCAAACTATGGCTACACCTTC.

This clonotype was recorded a few times. The CDR3 loop reads CASSSGQGRDIQYF. The CDR3 DNA reads TGCGCCAGCAGCTCCGGACAGGGTAGGGACATTCAGTACTTC. The chain uses TRBV4-1 and TRBJ2-7, with 8 bases matching TRBD1. The end of the DNA fits TRBJ2-4 better, so the J call may be wrong. CDR3 size: 14 residues. Per germline, CDR1 MGHRA and CDR2 YSYEKL.

This clonotype came up a few times. The rearrangement links TRBV29-1 to TRBJ1-2, with 7 positions matching TRBD1. The CDR3 is made up of 16 amino acids. The V segment lost 0 bases and the J segment 4 bases; nucleotides outside the gene matches: 11. Looked up from germline, CDR1 is SQVTM and CDR2 is ANQGSEA. As DNA, the CDR3 is TGCAGCGTTGAAGAAGGGACAGAGGTTATAGTCTATGGCTACACCTTC. It is translated as CSVEEGTEVIVYGYTF.

This rearrangement joins TRBV27 to TRBJ2-7, with 8 bases aligning to TRBD1. Germline V gives CDR1 MNHEY, CDR2 SMNVEV (reference sequence). With 3 bases clipped from V and 6 bases from J, the junction kept 7 bases outside the gene matches. The CDR3 spans 14 residues. The CDR3 sequence: CASSLGTGPIEQYF. The CDR3 DNA sequence: TGTGCCAGCAGTTTGGGGACAGGCCCTATCGAGCAGTACTTC.

The rearrangement uses TRBV7-9 and TRBJ1-1; tentatively, D is TRBD1 (5 bases). V lost 3 bases to trimming and J lost 5 bases, with 10 bases between them. The CDR3 consists of 13 residues. Germline V lookup: CDR1 SEHNR, CDR2 FQNEAQ (reference sequence). The CDR3: CASSLQGLTEAFF. CDR3 coding DNA: TGTGCCAGCAGCTTGCAGGGTTTGACTGAAGCTTTCTTT. Complete variable domain (other parts from reference TRBV7-9 and TRBJ1-1): DTGVSQNPRHKITKRGQNVTFRCDPISEHNRLYWYRQTLGQGPEFLTYFQNEAQLEKSRLLSDRFSAERPKGSFSTLEIQRTEQGDSAMYLCASSLQGLTEAFFGQGTRLTVV.

The V call is TRBV5-1, the J call TRBJ1-1; D gene ambiguous. V was pared by 3 bases and J by 2 bases, with 8 bases between. The length of the CDR3 is 13 residues. Germline V gives CDR1 SGHRS, CDR2 YFSETQ. Written as DNA, the CDR3 is TGCGCCAGCAGCTCCAGATATAACACTGAAGCTTTCTTT. It encodes CASSSRYNTEAFF.

The chain links TRBV29-1 to TRBJ2-1; D is perhaps TRBD2 (5 bases). V lost 4 bases and J lost 8, with 18 bases in between. The CDR3 is 14 amino acids. Germline V gene data show CDR1 as SQVTM and CDR2 as ANQGSEA. CDR3 DNA: TGCAGCGTTGTTTTAGGGTCCCGCGGGTATGAGCAGTTCTTC. Its translation: CSVVLGSRGYEQFF.

The chain carries TRBV6-5 and TRBJ2-7; D perhaps matches TRBD1 (6 bases). The CDR3 runs 11 residues. The ends were cut back, 5 bases at V and 7 bases at J, with 9 bases in the middle. Germline V gene lookup returns CDR1 MNHEY and CDR2 SVGAGI. In DNA form, the CDR3 reads TGTGCCAGCAGTGGCAGGGGAGAGCAGTACTTC. Residues: CASSGRGEQYF.

This sequence joins TRBV7-2 and TRBJ2-7, with D possibly being TRBD2 (6 bases). The CDR3 loop spans 15 amino acids. CDR1 is SGHTA and CDR2 is FQGNSA in the germline V gene. V dropped 1 base and J dropped 3 bases, with 13 bases sitting between them. The CDR3 DNA sequence: TGTGCCAGCAGCTTAGTTGGCGGGACGAACTACGAGCAGTACTTC. Translated: CASSLVGGTNYEQYF.

This clonotype is a singleton in its sample. This chain uses TRBV7-7 with TRBJ1-2; 7 positions match TRBD1. The CDR3 runs to 18 residues. J gave up 4 bases and V 5 bases, and 19 bases lay outside the gene matches. Germline CDR1 reads SSHAT; CDR2 reads FNYEAQ (reference sequence). CDR3 sequence (DNA): TGTGCCAGCAGCCCTAACGACAGGGAAATCGTAACGACCTATGGCTACACCTTC. It encodes CASSPNDREIVTTYGYTF.

V usage is TRBV20-1 and J usage is TRBJ2-1, with D unresolved. The J call is in doubt because the DNA end fits TRBJ2-7 better. This CDR3 is built from 15 residues. The germline CDR1 and CDR2 sequences are DFQATT and SNEGSKA (reference sequence). CDR3 in DNA: TGCAGTGCTAGAGATCTAGAGATCCCCTACAATGAGCAGTACTTC. This encodes CSARDLEIPYNEQYF.

The chain links TRBV20-1 to TRBJ1-2, with a tentative D call TRBD1 (6 bases). Germline loops: CDR1 DFQATT, CDR2 SNEGSKA (reference sequence). The V end was cut by 4 bases, the J end by 0 bases, with 12 bases between. The CDR3 has 14 amino acids. CDR3 sequence: CSATDRESNYGYTF. In DNA, the CDR3 is TGCAGTGCTACGGACAGAGAGTCTAACTATGGCTACACCTTC.

This rearrangement joins TRBV7-9 to TRBJ2-1, with TRBD2 matching 11 bases. The CDR3 is made up of 16 amino acids. CDR1 and CDR2 from the germline V gene are SEHNR and FQNEAQ (reference sequence). The V segment lost 4 bases and the J segment 8 bases; nucleotides outside the gene matches: 10. DNA for the CDR3: TGTGCCAGCAGCTCCCTGGGACTAGCGGAAGCCTATGAGCAGTTCTTC. Its translation is CASSSLGLAEAYEQFF.

The chain uses TRBV10-3 and TRBJ1-2, with D possibly TRBD1 on 5 matching bases. This CDR3 is 11 amino acids long. The V end lost 10 bases, the J end lost 6 bases, and 12 bases lay between the germline ends. Per the germline V gene, CDR1 is ENHRY and CDR2 is SYGVKD. The CDR3 sequence is CANRWGDGYTF. The CDR3 nucleotides are TGTGCCAACCGTTGGGGGGATGGCTACACCTTC.

This clonotype was recorded a few times. The chain employs TRBV20-1 and TRBJ1-6; D is unclear. V lost 4 bases to trimming and J lost 10 bases, with 14 bases between them. CDR3 size: 13 residues. Germline CDR1 is DFQATT and CDR2 is SNEGSKA (reference sequence). The CDR3 DNA follows: TGCAGTGCTACCCTCGGCGGTTACTCACCCCTCCACTTT. Amino acid sequence: CSATLGGYSPLHF.

This clonotype has a handful of counts. The CDR3 reads CASSQQGINQPQHF. The CDR3 nucleotides read TGTGCCAGCAGTCAACAGGGGATCAATCAGCCCCAGCATTTT. The gene calls are TRBV2 and TRBJ1-5; the match to TRBD1 covers 7 bases. The germline V gene has CDR1 SNHLY and CDR2 FYNNEI. V lost 5 bases, J lost 3 bases, and 4 bases stayed unmatched. The CDR3 consists of 14 residues.

The chain combines TRBV12-3 or TRBV12-4 with TRBJ2-5; D not certain. The CDR3 loop spans 14 amino acids. V lost 6 bases and J lost 11, with 22 bases in between. DNA of the CDR3: TGTGCCAGCAGCCAAGCAATTATTTCGGCTGAGCAGTACTTC. This sequence encodes CASSQAIISAEQYF.

CDR3 nucleotide sequence: TGCAGCGGACGGACAACAAACTCCTACGAGCAGTACTTC. Translating it yields CSGRTTNSYEQYF. The chain links TRBV29-1 to TRBJ2-7; D may be TRBD1 (5 bases). The CDR3 covers 13 residues. V gave up 7 bases and J gave up 0 bases, with 13 bases separating them. Germline values: CDR1 SQVTM, CDR2 ANQGSEA.

The chain carries TRBV20-1 and TRBJ2-3; 14 nucleotides agree with TRBD2. From germline, CDR1 is DFQATT and CDR2 SNEGSKA (reference sequence). After removal of 6 bases from V and 8 bases from J, the junction contained 16 bases not matched to a gene. The CDR3 totals 17 residues. The CDR3 DNA sequence: TGCAGTGCCCCGACTAGCGGGAGGGCCTGGGAAAGCGGTACGCAGTATTTT. Translating gives CSAPTSGRAWESGTQYF.

This rearrangement joins TRBV7-2 to TRBJ2-3; D remains unclear. Trimming removed 5 bases at V and 4 bases at J, with 10 bases between. Germline lookup yields CDR1 SGHTA and CDR2 FQGNSA. The CDR3 contains 13 residues. CDR3 sequence: CASSGKAADTQYF. In DNA, the CDR3 is TGTGCCAGCAGCGGGAAAGCCGCAGATACGCAGTATTTT. The full variable domain, its missing parts supplied by reference TRBV7-2 and TRBJ2-3, is GAGVSQSPSNKVTEKGKDVELRCDPISGHTALYWYRQSLGQGLEFLIYFQGNSAPDKSGLPSDRFSAERTGGSVSTLTIQRTQQEDSAVYLCASSGKAADTQYFGPGTRLTVL.

The chain has TRBV5-1 and TRBJ2-3; 12 bases are shared with TRBD2. Germline-derived CDR1 and CDR2 are SGHRS and YFSETQ. This CDR3 contains 17 residues. Unmatched junction bases numbered 8, after V lost 1 base and J lost 5 bases. In DNA, the CDR3 is TGCGCCAGCAGCTTGCGGGGACTAGCGGGTTTCATAGATACGCAGTATTTT. Translating it yields CASSLRGLAGFIDTQYF. Drawing the rest from reference TRBV5-1 and TRBJ2-3, the complete variable domain is KAGVTQTPRYLIKTRGQQVTLSCSPISGHRSVSWYQQTPGQGLQFLFEYFSETQRNKGNFPGRFSGRQFSNSRSEMNVSTLELGDSALYLCASSLRGLAGFIDTQYFGPGTRLTVL.

This clonotype has a handful of counts. The V and J genes are TRBV4-2 and TRBJ2-3; D ambiguous. Germline loops: CDR1 LGHNA, CDR2 YNFKEQ. This CDR3 comprises 13 residues. V lost 4 bases and J 1 base, leaving 6 bases between the germline ends. CDR3 nucleotide sequence: TGTGCCAGCAGCCTCCAACGCACAGATACGCAGTATTTT. Translated: CASSLQRTDTQYF.

This clonotype was counted a few times. The chain uses TRBV9 and TRBJ2-2, with TRBD2 identical over 8 bases. The V gene end was trimmed by 2 bases and the J gene end by 10 bases; junction bases not matched to a gene: 4. Germline V gives CDR1 SGDLS, CDR2 YYNGEE. The length of the CDR3 is 13 residues. The CDR3 region has the DNA TGTGCCAGCAGCGTTTTAGCGGGATTGGAGCTGTTTTTT. Translated: CASSVLAGLELFF. The entire variable domain, with the rest obtained from reference TRBV9 and TRBJ2-2, is as follows: DSGVTQTPKHLITATGQRVTLRCSPRSGDLSVYWYQQSLDQGLQFLIQYYNGEERAKGNILERFSAQQFPDLHSELNLSSLELGDSALYFCASSVLAGLELFFGEGSRLTVL.

The chain carries TRBV7-9 and TRBJ2-2, with TRBD2 matching 11 bases. Trimming cost V 5 bases and J 6 bases; bases outside gene matches: 8. This CDR3 region has 16 residues. Germline values: CDR1 SEHNR, CDR2 FQNEAQ (reference sequence). CDR3 sequence reads: CASSRASGRTAGELFF. DNA for the CDR3: TGTGCCAGCAGCCGAGCTAGCGGGAGGACCGCCGGGGAGCTGTTTTTT. Variable domain in full (rest from reference TRBV7-9 and TRBJ2-2): DTGVSQNPRHKITKRGQNVTFRCDPISEHNRLYWYRQTLGQGPEFLTYFQNEAQLEKSRLLSDRFSAERPKGSFSTLEIQRTEQGDSAMYLCASSRASGRTAGELFFGEGSRLTVL.

This clonotype showed up just a few times. V is TRBV4-2 and J is TRBJ2-1; 13 bases map to TRBD2. V was pared by 1 base and J by 10 bases, with 7 bases of the junction left unmatched. CDR1 is LGHNA, CDR2 YNFKEQ, per germline. The CDR3 is 16 residues long. The CDR3 loop is CASSQVGTSGIGEQFF. Written as DNA, the CDR3 is TGTGCCAGCAGCCAAGTTGGGACTAGCGGGATTGGGGAGCAGTTCTTC.

The chain is built from TRBV7-9 and TRBJ2-4; TRBD1 agrees at 7 bases. The DNA end is more similar to TRBJ2-7, so the J call may be wrong. The CDR3 runs 15 residues. Germline CDR1 reads SEHNR; CDR2 reads FQNEAQ (reference sequence). CDR3 in amino acids: CASSSPGTATYEQYF. The CDR3 DNA reads as TGTGCCAGCAGCTCACCCGGGACAGCAACCTACGAGCAGTACTTC.

This rearrangement joins TRBV5-1 to TRBJ2-5; 12 bases map to TRBD2. V was clipped by 5 bases and J by 11 bases; unmatched bases: 7. There are 13 residues in the CDR3. The germline CDR1 and CDR2 sequences are SGHRS and YFSETQ. In DNA form, the CDR3 reads TGCGCCAGCAGGACTAGCGGGAGTAGTGAGCAGTACTTC. Its translation: CASRTSGSSEQYF.

The chain has TRBV6-2 or TRBV6-3 and TRBJ2-1; TRBD2 matches 11 bases. Losses at the gene ends were 5 bases for V and 6 bases for J; bases not matched to a gene: 6. This CDR3 is 15 amino acids long. Germline V gene sequence: CDR1 MNHEY, CDR2 SVGEGT. The CDR3 protein is CASSDTGLAANEQFF. DNA for the CDR3: TGTGCCAGCAGTGATACGGGACTAGCGGCCAATGAGCAGTTCTTC.

In its sample, this clonotype was seen many times. The chain employs TRBV7-2 and TRBJ2-5; D is ambiguous. Germline CDR1 SGHTA, CDR2 FQGNSA. CDR3 length: 14 residues. Trimming removed 0 bases at V and 5 bases at J, with 10 bases between. The CDR3 loop reads CASSLAIAPETQYF. The DNA for the CDR3 is TGTGCCAGCAGCTTAGCGATAGCCCCTGAGACCCAGTACTTC. The entire variable domain, with the rest obtained from reference TRBV7-2 and TRBJ2-5, is as follows: GAGVSQSPSNKVTEKGKDVELRCDPISGHTALYWYRQSLGQGLEFLIYFQGNSAPDKSGLPSDRFSAERTGGSVSTLTIQRTQQEDSAVYLCASSLAIAPETQYFGPGTRLLVL.

This clonotype was seen only a few times. The chain has TRBV20-1 and TRBJ2-7; 12 bases are a match to TRBD2. CDR1 DFQATT and CDR2 SNEGSKA come from the germline V gene (reference sequence). This CDR3 comprises 13 residues. The V gene end was trimmed by 6 bases and the J gene end by 4 bases; junction bases not matched to a gene: 4. The CDR3 coding sequence is TGCAGTGCAAGACTAGCGGGAGAATACGAGCAGTACTTC. This encodes CSARLAGEYEQYF.

This clonotype occurred once. The chain employs TRBV4-1 and TRBJ1-6; D may be TRBD1 (5 bases). With 0 bases removed from V and 0 bases from J, the gap between germline ends came to 12 bases. CDR1 and CDR2 (germline): MGHRA, YSYEKL. This CDR3 region has 18 residues. CDR3 in amino acids: CASSQDTGESSYNSPLHF. CDR3 coding DNA: TGCGCCAGCAGCCAAGACACAGGTGAAAGCTCCTATAATTCACCCCTCCACTTT.